The clone carrying this T cell receptor (beta chain) was observed a few times. Antigen specificity is unknown. The same CDR3 arises from other DNA sequences in this sample as well. The study reverse transcribed the entire isolated RNA, so it sequenced expressed TCRB transcripts. Samples of naive, central memory and regulatory T cells yielded a mean of about 3.7 million reads. The repertoire was sequenced with immunoSEQ multiplex PCR; TCRdb's copy has only in-frame clones and lacks some. The sample includes 500,000 to 650,000 clones, approximately 13% of them seen just once. These data originate in a study of beta chain features in type 1 diabetes. Study results and limitations: When cDNA is sequenced, cells with high TCR expression could be over-represented. When Type 1 diabetes patients were examined, their TCRB CDR3s proved moderately but significantly shorter in all four CD4+ subsets. Researchers caution that PCR might favor shorter templates, equally among patients and controls.

Sequenced sample: naive CD4+ T cells from blood. The sequence derives from a man aged 30-40 years with type 1 diabetes.

CDR3 sequence reads: CAWSTGGYEQYF. The CDR3, as DNA: TGTGCCTGGAGTACAGGGGGCTACGAGCAGTACTTC. V and J are TRBV30 and TRBJ2-7; 8 bases are shared with TRBD1. Trimming cost V 2 bases and J 3 bases; bases outside gene matches: 0. Germline V gene data show CDR1 as GTSNPN and CDR2 as SVGIG (reference sequence). The CDR3 is made up of 12 amino acids.